The rows below give T cell receptor beta chains drawn from one sample of a study of cytomegalovirus exposure and HLA in healthy donors. Profiled with immunoSEQ multiplex PCR; TCRdb holds only in-frame clones, not every one. The sample includes under 150,000 clones, around 63% of them seen just once. Sample: PBMCs. These TCRs come from a man aged 35 to 55 in good health and CMV-seropositive. Each CDR3 is given with its conserved first and last residue. D genes are given only for firm matches. The size of a clone is reported for some rows only, either as once, few or many, or as a class for expanded clones.

cdr3_aa cdr3_nt j_call v_call clone_size d_call
CASSLSGSSYNEQFF TGTGCCAGCAGTTTATCGGGGAGTTCCTACAATGAGCAGTTCTTC TRBJ2-1 TRBV27 NA NA
CASRHHRGTEAFF TGTGCCAGTAGGCACCACAGGGGGACTGAAGCTTTCTTT TRBJ1-1 TRBV19 NA TRBD1
CASSFGQGRTYEQYF TGTGCCAGCTCATTCGGACAGGGAAGGACCTACGAGCAGTACTTC TRBJ2-7 TRBV18 few TRBD1
CASSLWTDQGETQYF TGCGCCAGCAGCTTGTGGACGGACCAGGGGGAGACCCAGTACTTC TRBJ2-5 TRBV5-1 few NA
CASSPRLAGVYNEQFF TGTGCCAGCAGCCCAAGACTAGCGGGAGTCTACAATGAGCAGTTCTTC TRBJ2-1 TRBV5-4 NA TRBD2
CASSYRSQGLNTEAFF TGTGCCAGCAGCTACCGATCCCAGGGATTGAACACTGAGGCTTTCTTT TRBJ1-1 TRBV7-9 NA NA
CASSFSLAAYEQYF TGCGCCAGCAGCTTTTCCCTAGCGGCCTACGAGCAGTACTTC TRBJ2-7 TRBV5-1 NA TRBD2
CASSPQKDRRGGYTF TGCGCCAGCAGCCCCCAAAAGGACAGGAGGGGTGGCTACACCTTC TRBJ1-2 TRBV4-1 few TRBD1
CASSFTSSGSYEQYF TGTGCCAGCAGCTTCACTAGCTCAGGCTCCTACGAGCAGTACTTC TRBJ2-7 TRBV11-1 NA NA
CASSGQGSNQPQHF TGTGCCAGCAGTGGACAGGGAAGCAATCAGCCCCAGCATTTT TRBJ1-5 TRBV6-1 NA TRBD1
CASSQGLVRGNTEAFF TGCGCCAGCAGCCAAGGTCTGGTCCGGGGGAATACTGAAGCTTTCTTT TRBJ1-1 TRBV4-1 NA NA
CASQGANNSPLHF TGTGCCAGTCAGGGGGCTAATAATTCACCCCTCCACTTT TRBJ1-6 TRBV19 few TRBD1
CAWSVRDRVRQPQHF TGTGCCTGGAGTGTACGGGACAGGGTACGGCAGCCCCAGCATTTT TRBJ1-5 TRBV30 NA TRBD1
CASSVVGQGQAFF TGTGCCAGCAGCGTAGTGGGGCAGGGTCAAGCTTTCTTT TRBJ1-1 TRBV9 few NA
CASSLQGSEQFF TGTGCCAGCAGTTTACAGGGTAGTGAGCAGTTCTTC TRBJ2-1 TRBV2 few NA
CASSLGAGPSYEQYF TGTGCCAGCAGTTTAGGGGCAGGGCCTTCCTACGAGCAGTACTTC TRBJ2-7 TRBV27 NA NA
CASRAGTGGSYEQYF TGTGCCAGTAGAGCTGGGACAGGGGGCTCCTACGAGCAGTACTTC TRBJ2-7 TRBV19 NA TRBD1
CASSLEGQRYEQYF TGCGCCAGCAGCTTGGAGGGACAGAGGTACGAGCAGTACTTC TRBJ2-7 TRBV5-1 NA TRBD1
CASRPQGRAYEQYF TGTGCCAGCAGGCCCCAGGGGCGAGCCTACGAGCAGTACTTC TRBJ2-7 TRBV6-1 NA NA
CASSYPGTSGGAQFF TGTGCCAGCAGTTACCCGGGGACTAGCGGGGGAGCGCAGTTCTTC TRBJ2-1 TRBV6-6 NA TRBD2